This T cell receptor (beta chain) was identified in a study of a mutant IDH1 vaccine in newly diagnosed glioma. Overall study: Earlier care involved radiotherapy, temozolomide, or both, and the majority received both. Overall study findings and caveats: There were vaccine-induced immune responses in around 93% of the patients.

Time point noted: week 23, last vaccination. In every dose of vaccine, 300 ug of mutant IDH1 20-mer peptide was given alongside topical imiquimod. V dropped 1 base and J dropped 8; count of bases not matched to a gene: 6. Germline V gene lookup returns CDR1 SGHTA and CDR2 FQGNSA. This CDR3 is 14 amino acids long. Sequencing was performed with immunoSEQ multiplex PCR; in TCRdb, only in-frame clones are kept and a portion is missing. The sample comprises approximately 60,000 clones, over 70% of which are singletons, and roughly 1.4% rests with the top ten. This clone was seen a single time. Its antigen remains unknown.

The TCR sequence derives from a man between 35 and 55 years old with glioma. V and J are TRBV7-2 and TRBJ2-3; TRBD2 matches 7 bases. The specimen was PBMCs, collected from a glioma patient whose treatment included an IDH1 peptide vaccine. CDR3 sequence reads: CASSLVGTGGTQYF. The CDR3 nucleotides are TGTGCCAGCAGCTTAGTTGGTACGGGAGGTACGCAGTATTTT.